This T cell receptor beta chain was documented in a study of T cell changes during pregnancy in multiple sclerosis. The V end was cut by 5 bases, the J end by 6 bases, with 11 bases between. There are 13 residues in the CDR3. Method: immunoSEQ multiplex PCR; TCRdb's copy keeps in-frame clones and lacks some. The sample yields about 39,000 clones, 93% seen once. This sequence was found in a female donor with multiple sclerosis, enrolled in a pregnancy study. The chain has TRBV23-1 and TRBJ1-5; weak D call: TRBD1 (5 bases). TRBV23-1 is an open reading frame whose function is uncertain. The specimen comprised CD4+ T cells from peripheral blood mononuclear cells, sampled in the first trimester of pregnancy. The CDR3 here is CASSSTGGQPQHF. CDR3 DNA sequence: TGCGCCAGCAGTTCAACGGGGGGTCAGCCCCAGCATTTT.